This TCR beta chain was obtained from a study of blood T cell repertoires in COVID-19. For the study at large: The United States, Italy and Spain provided the acute and convalescent COVID-19 samples. Nucleic acid was either cDNA or gDNA, and it came from T cells, B-cell-depleted T cells, or PBMCs.

In germline, CDR1 is LNHNV, CDR2 YYDKDF (reference sequence). CDR3 length: 14 residues. Deletions cut 1 base from V and 1 base from J, with 7 bases between. In the original processing: Researchers report that nucleated cell counts were estimated from reference gene primer amplification. This table comes from immunoSEQ multiplex PCR, and its TCRdb copy is limited to in-frame clones, with some not included. The D gene and trimming were derived from the DNA, and the V and J assignments and clone size from that table. The table lists about 190,000 clones, around 83% of them singletons, with less than 3% in the top ten.

The specimen sequenced was peripheral blood. V gene TRBV15 combines with J gene TRBJ1-1, with a possible D match to TRBD1 (5 bases). This sequence originates from a woman aged 25 to 39 with active or convalescent COVID-19. CDR3 nucleotide sequence: TGTGCCACCAGCAGAGGGGGCGGGAACACTGAAGCTTTCTTT. Translating gives CATSRGGGNTEAFF. The entire variable domain, with the rest obtained from reference TRBV15 and TRBJ1-1, is as follows: DAMVIQNPRYQVTQFGKPVTLSCSQTLNHNVMYWYQQKSSQAPKLLFHYYDKDFNNEADTPDNFQSRRPNTSFCFLDIRSPGLGDTAMYLCATSRGGGNTEAFFGQGTRLTVV.